This T cell receptor (beta chain) originates from a study of shared clonotypes between healthy human individuals. Study in general: Aged between 18 and 49, the donors were two women and three men.

The germline gives CDR1 SGDLS, CDR2 YYNGEE. The CDR3 spans 14 residues. Trimming removed 0 bases at V and 9 bases at J, with 13 bases between. About this clone itself: Its antigen is still unknown.

Only CD45RO-negative cells positively selected for CCR7 counted as naive CD8 cells, so terminally differentiated effector memory CD45RA+ cells were excluded. Every contributor of samples was a Caucasian grown-up residing in Nashville, Tennessee. Overall study results and limits: Roughly 5% of naive CD4 clonotypes were common to a few donors. Despite large depth, rarefaction showed incomplete sorted-subset sequencing.

Method: immunoSEQ multiplex PCR; TCRdb's copy keeps in-frame clones and lacks some. This table has around 2,100,000 clones, roughly 94% appearing once. Sequencing input: naive CD8+ T cells sorted from blood. The rearrangement joins TRBV9 to TRBJ2-1, with D perhaps TRBD1 (6 bases). This TCR derives from a man aged 18-30 years in good health. The CDR3 bases are TGTGCCAGCAGCGTAGAGCCAGGGGCGGTTGAGCAGTTCTTC. This sequence encodes CASSVEPGAVEQFF. The full variable domain, rest sourced from reference TRBV9 and TRBJ2-1, is DSGVTQTPKHLITATGQRVTLRCSPRSGDLSVYWYQQSLDQGLQFLIQYYNGEERAKGNILERFSAQQFPDLHSELNLSSLELGDSALYFCASSVEPGAVEQFFGPGTRLTVL.